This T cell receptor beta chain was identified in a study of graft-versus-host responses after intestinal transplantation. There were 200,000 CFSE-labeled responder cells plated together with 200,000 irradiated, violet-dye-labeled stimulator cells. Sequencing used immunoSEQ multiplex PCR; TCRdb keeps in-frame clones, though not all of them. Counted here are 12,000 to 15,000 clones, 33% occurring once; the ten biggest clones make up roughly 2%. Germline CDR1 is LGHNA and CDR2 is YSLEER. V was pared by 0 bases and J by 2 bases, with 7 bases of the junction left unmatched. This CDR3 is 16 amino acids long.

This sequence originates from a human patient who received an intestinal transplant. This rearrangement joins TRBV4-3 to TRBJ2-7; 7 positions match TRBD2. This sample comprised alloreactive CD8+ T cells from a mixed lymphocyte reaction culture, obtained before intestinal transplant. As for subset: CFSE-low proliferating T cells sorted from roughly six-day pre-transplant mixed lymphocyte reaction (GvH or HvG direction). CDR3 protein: CASSQDRSGTAYEQYF. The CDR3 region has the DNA TGCGCCAGCAGCCAAGACCGGAGCGGGACCGCCTACGAGCAGTACTTC.